Listed here are 10 T cell receptor beta chains from one sample, sequenced in a study of tumor-infiltrating lymphocytes in localized non-small cell lung cancer. The table came from immunoSEQ multiplex PCR; TCRdb's copy has only in-frame clones and leaves some out. The data contain about 9,900 clones, less than 75% of them singletons. Sample: lung tumor tissue. All receptors come from a human donor with non-small cell lung cancer.

The chain carries TRBV6-6 and TRBJ1-5; no clear D gene. CDR3 length equals 14 residues. V lost 0 bases, J lost 7 bases, and 10 bases lay in between. Germline V lookup: CDR1 MNHNY, CDR2 SVGAGI (reference sequence). The CDR3 coding sequence is TGTGCCAGCAGTTACTCCCTCCTCGGGCAGCCCCAGCATTTT. It is translated as CASSYSLLGQPQHF.

This chain uses TRBV30 with TRBJ2-3; 8 bases are shared with TRBD2. CDR3 length: 14 residues. The ends lost 0 bases at V and 9 bases at J; junction bases unmatched: 8. Germline assignment: CDR1 GTSNPN and CDR2 SVGIG (reference sequence). As DNA, the CDR3 is TGTGCCTGGAGTGTACACCCAGCGGGGGCGACGCAGTATTTT. Translating it yields CAWSVHPAGATQYF.

This chain joins TRBV30 and TRBJ2-5; D uncertain. Germline V gene sequence: CDR1 GTSNPN, CDR2 SVGIG (reference sequence). V dropped 3 bases and J dropped 4 bases, with 12 bases sitting between them. The CDR3 spans 13 residues. The CDR3 DNA reads as TGTGCCTGGAGGGGCTATCTGGGAGAGACCCAGTACTTC. This codes for CAWRGYLGETQYF.

The chain has TRBV4-1 and TRBJ1-5, with D uncertain. The CDR3 runs 15 residues. The ends were cut back, 2 bases at V and 0 bases at J, with 8 bases in the middle. Germline-derived CDR1 and CDR2 are MGHRA and YSYEKL. The CDR3 DNA is TGCGCCAGCAGCCAACCCGGTTATAGCAATCAGCCCCAGCATTTT. It specifies CASSQPGYSNQPQHF.

This clone was seen a few times. This chain links TRBV6-5 with TRBJ2-7; 7 nucleotides align to TRBD1. Unmatched junction bases numbered 9, after V lost 5 bases and J lost 2 bases. The CDR3 runs 15 residues. Germline V CDR1 and CDR2: MNHEY, SVGAGI. DNA of the CDR3: TGTGCCAGCAGTCTGATGGGGACAGTCGCCTACGAGCAGTACTTC. The encoded protein is CASSLMGTVAYEQYF.

DNA for the CDR3: TGTGCCAGCAGTGGCCAAAGGAACACTGAAGCTTTCTTT. The encoded protein is CASSGQRNTEAFF. This rearrangement joins TRBV6-1 to TRBJ1-1; D unresolved. The CDR3 has 13 residues. Germline V gene lookup returns CDR1 MNHNS and CDR2 SASEGT. V lost 4 bases and J lost 1, with 7 bases in between.

V usage is TRBV6-5 and J usage is TRBJ1-6; D unresolved. Germline V gene sequence: CDR1 MNHEY, CDR2 SVGAGI. V dropped 2 bases and J dropped 6 bases, with 8 bases sitting between them. This CDR3 spans 14 amino acids. Here the CDR3 reads CASSYDDTNSPLHF. CDR3 nucleotide sequence: TGTGCCAGCAGTTACGATGACACTAATTCACCCCTCCACTTT.

The chain is built from TRBV5-4 and TRBJ2-2; D possibly uses TRBD1 or TRBD2 (5 bases each). The V end was cut by 4 bases, the J end by 1 base, with 11 bases between. Germline assignment: CDR1 SGHNT and CDR2 YYREEE (reference sequence). The CDR3 extends over 15 amino acids. CDR3 nucleotides: TGTGCCAGCAGCATTCGGGACCTGAACACCGGGGAGCTGTTTTTT. Residues: CASSIRDLNTGELFF.

V is TRBV5-6 and J is TRBJ2-3, with D hard to call. Germline lookup yields CDR1 SGHDT and CDR2 YYEEEE. With 0 bases removed from V and 1 base from J, the gap between germline ends came to 3 bases. This CDR3 comprises 13 residues. The chain's CDR3 is CASSLVGTDTQYF. CDR3 bases: TGTGCCAGCAGCTTGGTGGGCACAGATACGCAGTATTTT.

The V call is TRBV18, the J call TRBJ2-3, with D perhaps TRBD1 (6 bases). CDR3 length: 14 amino acids. Germline values: CDR1 KGHSH, CDR2 LQKENI. Trimming pared 3 bases from V and 4 bases from J, leaving 11 bases between. The CDR3 DNA is TGTGCCAGCTCACCCCGACAGGTAGCAGATACGCAGTATTTT. The encoded protein is CASSPRQVADTQYF.